A single sample is the source of the 21 T cell receptor beta chains below, sequenced in a study of shared clonotypes between healthy human individuals. Libraries were prepared by immunoSEQ multiplex PCR; TCRdb keeps only in-frame clonotypes and omits some of them. The data hold about 690,000 clones, with 90% observed a single time. Sequenced sample: memory CD8+ T cells from PBMCs. Described subset: CD45RO+ cells pooled with CCR7-negative TemRA cells. All receptors come from a man younger than 35 in good health. Some clones in this sample may be carry-over from other donors' samples.

This clone was seen once. This chain links TRBV10-3 with TRBJ2-2, with TRBD2 matching 8 bases. V lost 2 bases to trimming and J lost 0 bases; unmatched junction nucleotides: 2. The CDR3 has 16 amino acids. Germline V gene sequence: CDR1 ENHRY, CDR2 SYGVKD. The CDR3 DNA reads as TGTGCCATCAGTGAGGCGGGAGGTTCGAACACCGGGGAGCTGTTTTTT. This encodes CAISEAGGSNTGELFF.

This chain joins TRBV25-1 and TRBJ1-1, with D unresolved. This CDR3 comprises 14 residues. Trimming removed 5 bases at V and 1 base at J, with 11 bases between. Germline V lookup: CDR1 MGHDK, CDR2 SYGVNS. The CDR3 DNA sequence: TGTGCCAGCAGTCCAGGAAGCGGGAACACTGAAGCTTTCTTT. As protein: CASSPGSGNTEAFF.

This clone was seen once. The CDR3 DNA sequence: TGCACCCCGGCTGGGGTCTATGGCTACACCTTC. Encoded protein: CTPAGVYGYTF. The gene calls are TRBV20-1 and TRBJ1-2; D gene unclear. This CDR3 region has 11 residues. CDR1 and CDR2 from the germline V gene are DFQATT and SNEGSKA (reference sequence).

This clone was recorded once. The genes are TRBV10-3 and TRBJ2-7; weak D call: TRBD1 (5 bases). The V and J ends lost 8 bases and 5 bases respectively, with 10 bases between them. There are 11 residues in the CDR3. Germline V lookup: CDR1 ENHRY, CDR2 SYGVKD. The CDR3 region has the DNA TGTGCCATCGCAGGGTTGAACGAGCAGTACTTC. It translates to CAIAGLNEQYF.

V gene TRBV9 combines with J gene TRBJ2-5, with 8 bases matching TRBD1. The CDR3 is made up of 15 amino acids. Per germline, CDR1 SGDLS and CDR2 YYNGEE. The V and J ends lost 4 bases and 1 base, in that order; junction bases with no gene match: 6. CDR3 region: CASSRGQGAQETQYF. In DNA, the CDR3 is TGTGCCAGCAGCCGAGGACAGGGTGCCCAAGAGACCCAGTACTTC.

The chain carries TRBV7-9 and TRBJ1-1; D gene uncertain. Germline V gene data show CDR1 as SEHNR and CDR2 as FQNEAQ (reference sequence). The V and J ends lost 5 bases and 4 bases respectively, with 20 bases between them. The length of the CDR3 is 16 residues. DNA for the CDR3: TGTGCCAGCAGCCCGCCAGGAGGGCCCGACGGCACTGAAGCTTTCTTT. Amino acid sequence: CASSPPGGPDGTEAFF.

The chain combines TRBV27 with TRBJ2-7; TRBD2 matches at 9 bases. The CDR3 loop spans 17 amino acids. CDR1 MNHEY and CDR2 SMNVEV come from the germline V gene (reference sequence). V gave up 4 bases and J gave up 4 bases; unmatched junction bases: 14. CDR3 in amino acids: CASSSRSSGRVIYEQYF. CDR3 coding DNA: TGTGCCAGCAGTTCCCGGAGTAGCGGGAGAGTAATATACGAGCAGTACTTC.

This chain uses TRBV30 with TRBJ2-7; possible D gene TRBD1, 6 bases. The CDR3 is 14 amino acids. Trimming stripped 4 bases from V and 2 bases from J, with 15 bases between. The germline V gene encodes CDR1 GTSNPN and CDR2 SVGIG (reference sequence). The CDR3 DNA follows: TGTGCCTGGACCAACCAGGGGCATGCCTACGAGCAGTACTTC. Protein product: CAWTNQGHAYEQYF.

This clone was observed a single time. The chain recombines TRBV30 with TRBJ2-1, with D perhaps TRBD2 (5 bases). The CDR3 has 12 amino acids. Looked up from germline, CDR1 is GTSNPN and CDR2 is SVGIG (reference sequence). V shed 3 bases and J shed 5 bases, with 8 bases lying between them. The CDR3 DNA reads as TGTGCCTGGAGCTGGGAGAACAATGAGCAGTTCTTC. Its translation is CAWSWENNEQFF.

The chain carries TRBV6-5 and TRBJ2-7; the D is unclear. Trimming took 2 bases from V and 5 from J, leaving 10 bases between them. This CDR3 spans 13 amino acids. The germline CDR1 and CDR2 sequences are MNHEY and SVGAGI. The chain's CDR3 is CASSYGEADEQYF. As DNA, the CDR3 is TGTGCCAGCAGTTACGGGGAAGCTGACGAGCAGTACTTC.

The rearrangement links TRBV19 to TRBJ2-7, with 10 bases aligning to TRBD1. CDR3 size: 15 residues. V lost 6 bases to trimming and J lost 6 bases; unmatched junction nucleotides: 11. Germline values: CDR1 LNHDA, CDR2 SQIVND (reference sequence). The chain's CDR3 is CASRLSGTGAGEQYF. The CDR3 region has the DNA TGTGCCAGTAGGTTATCCGGGACAGGGGCAGGCGAGCAGTACTTC.

The rearrangement links TRBV27 to TRBJ2-1, with 11 bases that match TRBD2. Trimming at V came to 6 bases and at J to 5 bases, leaving 12 bases not matched to a gene. Germline lookup yields CDR1 MNHEY and CDR2 SMNVEV (reference sequence). This CDR3 is built from 17 residues. The CDR3: CASRTQGGLADHNEQFF. The CDR3 DNA is TGTGCCAGCAGAACTCAGGGGGGACTAGCGGATCACAATGAGCAGTTCTTC.

The chain combines TRBV7-9 with TRBJ2-1; no firm D call. This CDR3 spans 12 amino acids. V lost 5 bases and J lost 12, with 14 bases in between. CDR1 SEHNR and CDR2 FQNEAQ come from the germline V gene (reference sequence). The DNA of the CDR3 is TGTGCCAGCAGCGCGCAAAAGCCGGGGCAGTTCTTC. Encoded protein: CASSAQKPGQFF.

Note on this clone: This same CDR3 is encoded by further DNA sequences in the sample. The chain combines TRBV19 with TRBJ1-1, with D unresolved. The ends were cut back, 2 bases at V and 5 bases at J, with 3 bases in the middle. The germline gives CDR1 LNHDA, CDR2 SQIVND (reference sequence). The CDR3 has 11 amino acids. Written as DNA, the CDR3 is TGTGCCAGTAGTATATTGACTGAAGCTTTCTTT. Amino acids: CASSILTEAFF. Full variable domain (remainder filled in from reference TRBV19 and TRBJ1-1): DGGITQSPKYLFRKEGQNVTLSCEQNLNHDAMYWYRQDPGQGLRLIYYSQIVNDFQKGDIAEGYSVSREKKESFPLTVTSAQKNPTAFYLCASSILTEAFFGQGTRLTVV.

The gene calls are TRBV7-9 and TRBJ2-3; D gene ambiguous. Germline lookup yields CDR1 SEHNR and CDR2 FQNEAQ (reference sequence). This CDR3 region has 12 residues. The V and J ends lost 2 bases and 6 bases respectively, with 6 bases between them. The CDR3 loop reads CASSLPLDTQYF. CDR3 in DNA: TGTGCCAGCAGCTTACCCTTGGATACGCAGTATTTT.

The chain is built from TRBV7-9 and TRBJ1-5; no clear D. The V end lost 6 bases, the J end lost 6 bases, and 9 bases lay between the germline ends. Germline lookup yields CDR1 SEHNR and CDR2 FQNEAQ (reference sequence). The CDR3 spans 12 residues. The CDR3 loop reads CASSDRSQPQHF. DNA for the CDR3: TGTGCCAGCAGTGATCGGAGTCAGCCCCAGCATTTT. The entire variable domain, with the rest obtained from reference TRBV7-9 and TRBJ1-5, is as follows: DTGVSQNPRHKITKRGQNVTFRCDPISEHNRLYWYRQTLGQGPEFLTYFQNEAQLEKSRLLSDRFSAERPKGSFSTLEIQRTEQGDSAMYLCASSDRSQPQHFGDGTRLSIL.

This sequence joins TRBV7-9 and TRBJ2-7; a weak D match, TRBD2 (6 bases). The length of the CDR3 is 19 residues. Germline V gives CDR1 SEHNR, CDR2 FQNEAQ (reference sequence). V lost 10 bases and J 0 bases, leaving 31 bases between the germline ends. This CDR3 reads CATSRSYLQRGKFSYEQYF. CDR3 nucleotides: TGTGCCACCTCCCGGTCATACCTCCAACGGGGGAAGTTCTCCTACGAGCAGTACTTC. Drawing the rest from reference TRBV7-9 and TRBJ2-7, the complete variable domain is DTGVSQNPRHKITKRGQNVTFRCDPISEHNRLYWYRQTLGQGPEFLTYFQNEAQLEKSRLLSDRFSAERPKGSFSTLEIQRTEQGDSAMYLCATSRSYLQRGKFSYEQYFGPGTRLTVT.

The chain joins TRBV27 to TRBJ1-4, with D uncertain. V lost 6 bases, J lost 3 bases, and 8 bases lay in between. The germline CDR1 and CDR2 sequences are MNHEY and SMNVEV (reference sequence). The CDR3 is 13 residues long. CDR3 in DNA: TGTGCCAGCAGCCCCCCGTCTAATGAAAAACTGTTTTTT. This codes for CASSPPSNEKLFF.

The chain carries TRBV11-2 and TRBJ2-1; 7 nucleotides align to TRBD1. CDR1 SGHAT and CDR2 FQNNGV come from the germline V gene. This CDR3 region has 17 residues. Trimming cost V 5 bases and J 2 bases; bases outside gene matches: 12. The chain's CDR3 is CASSQFPTGITYNEQFF. Written as DNA, the CDR3 is TGTGCCAGCAGCCAATTCCCGACAGGGATCACCTACAATGAGCAGTTCTTC.

The V gene is TRBV12-5, the J gene TRBJ2-1; perhaps TRBD1 as D (5 bases). CDR3 length: 14 residues. Germline V CDR1 and CDR2: LGHNT, FRNRAP. The ends were cut back, 4 bases at V and 8 bases at J, with 15 bases in the middle. The CDR3 nucleotides are TGTGCTAGTGGTTGGACGACAGAAAGGGATGAGCAGTTCTTC. This sequence encodes CASGWTTERDEQFF.

J is TRBJ2-3 and V is TRBV15; D gene unclear. The germline CDR1 and CDR2 sequences are LNHNV and YYDKDF (reference sequence). V lost 1 base to trimming and J lost 0 bases, with 14 bases between them. The CDR3 runs to 17 residues. The CDR3 nucleotides are TGTGCCACCAGCAGAGGCTTTTGGTACACGAGCACAGATACGCAGTATTTT. It codes for CATSRGFWYTSTDTQYF.